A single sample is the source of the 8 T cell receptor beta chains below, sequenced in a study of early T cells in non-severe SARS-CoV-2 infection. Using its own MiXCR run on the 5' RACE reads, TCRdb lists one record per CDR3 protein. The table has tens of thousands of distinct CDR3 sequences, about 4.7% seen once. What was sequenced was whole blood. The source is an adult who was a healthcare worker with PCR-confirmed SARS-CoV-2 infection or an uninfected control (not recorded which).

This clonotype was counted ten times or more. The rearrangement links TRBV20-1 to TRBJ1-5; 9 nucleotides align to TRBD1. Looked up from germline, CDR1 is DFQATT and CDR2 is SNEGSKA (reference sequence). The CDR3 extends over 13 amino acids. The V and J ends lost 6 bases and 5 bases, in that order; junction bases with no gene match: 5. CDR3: CSARQGDYQPQHF. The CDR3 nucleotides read TGCAGTGCCCGACAGGGGGATTATCAGCCCCAGCATTTT.

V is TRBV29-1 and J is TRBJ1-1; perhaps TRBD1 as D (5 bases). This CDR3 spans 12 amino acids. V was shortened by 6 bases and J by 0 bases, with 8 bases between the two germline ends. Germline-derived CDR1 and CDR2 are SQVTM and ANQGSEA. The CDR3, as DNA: TGCAGCGTCGGGGGTTTGAACACTGAAGCTTTCTTT. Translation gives CSVGGLNTEAFF.

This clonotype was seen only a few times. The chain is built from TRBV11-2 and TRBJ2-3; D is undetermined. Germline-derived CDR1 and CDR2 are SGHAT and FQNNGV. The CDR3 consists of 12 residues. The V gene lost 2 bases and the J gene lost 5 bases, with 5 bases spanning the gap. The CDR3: CASSLRRDTQYF. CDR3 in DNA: TGTGCCAGCAGCTTACGAAGAGATACGCAGTATTTT.

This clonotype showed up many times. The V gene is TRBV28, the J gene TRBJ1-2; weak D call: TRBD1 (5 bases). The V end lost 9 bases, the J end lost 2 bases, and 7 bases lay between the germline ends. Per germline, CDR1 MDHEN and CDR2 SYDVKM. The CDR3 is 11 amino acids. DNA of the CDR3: TGTGCCAGTGGGGGGAACTATGGCTACACCTTC. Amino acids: CASGGNYGYTF.

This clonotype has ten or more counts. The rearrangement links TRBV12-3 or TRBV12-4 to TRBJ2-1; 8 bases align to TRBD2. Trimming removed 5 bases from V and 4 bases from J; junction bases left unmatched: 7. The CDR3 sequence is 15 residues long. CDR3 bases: TGTGCCAGCAGTGAAGAGCGGGGGTCGTACAATGAGCAGTTCTTC. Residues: CASSEERGSYNEQFF.

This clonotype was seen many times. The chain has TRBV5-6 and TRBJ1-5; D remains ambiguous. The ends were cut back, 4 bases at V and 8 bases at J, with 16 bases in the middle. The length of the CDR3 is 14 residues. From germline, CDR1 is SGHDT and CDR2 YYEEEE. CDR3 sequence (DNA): TGTGCCAGCAGCCGGGTGTCTCAAAGGGAGCCCCAGCATTTT. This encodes CASSRVSQREPQHF.

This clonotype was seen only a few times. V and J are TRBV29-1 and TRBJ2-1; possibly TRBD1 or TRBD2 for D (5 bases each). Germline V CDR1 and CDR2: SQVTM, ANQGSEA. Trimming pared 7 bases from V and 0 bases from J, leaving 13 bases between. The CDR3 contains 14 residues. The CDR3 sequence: CSAGGRSSYNEQFF. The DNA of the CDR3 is TGCAGCGCTGGGGGTAGGAGCTCCTACAATGAGCAGTTCTTC.

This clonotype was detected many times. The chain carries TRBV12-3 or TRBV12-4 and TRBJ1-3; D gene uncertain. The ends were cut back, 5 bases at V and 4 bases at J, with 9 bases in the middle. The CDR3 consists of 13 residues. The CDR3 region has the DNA TGTGCCAGCAGTCAAAGCGGCGGAAACACCATATATTTT. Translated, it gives CASSQSGGNTIYF.